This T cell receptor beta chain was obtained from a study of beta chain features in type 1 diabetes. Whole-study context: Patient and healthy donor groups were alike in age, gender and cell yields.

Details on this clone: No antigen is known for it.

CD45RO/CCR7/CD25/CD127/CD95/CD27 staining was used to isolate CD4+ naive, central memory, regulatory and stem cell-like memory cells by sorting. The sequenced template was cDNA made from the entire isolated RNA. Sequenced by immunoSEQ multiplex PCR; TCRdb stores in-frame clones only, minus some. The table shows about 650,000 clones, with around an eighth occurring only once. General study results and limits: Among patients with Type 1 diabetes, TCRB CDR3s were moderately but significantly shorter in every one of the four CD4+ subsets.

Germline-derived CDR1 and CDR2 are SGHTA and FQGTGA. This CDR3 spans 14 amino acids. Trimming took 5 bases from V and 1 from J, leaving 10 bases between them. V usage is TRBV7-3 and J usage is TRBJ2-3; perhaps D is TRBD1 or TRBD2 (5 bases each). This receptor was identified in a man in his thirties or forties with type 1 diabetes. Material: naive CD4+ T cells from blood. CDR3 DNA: TGTGCCAGCAGCCCCGGGACCCGCACAGATACGCAGTATTTT. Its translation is CASSPGTRTDTQYF.